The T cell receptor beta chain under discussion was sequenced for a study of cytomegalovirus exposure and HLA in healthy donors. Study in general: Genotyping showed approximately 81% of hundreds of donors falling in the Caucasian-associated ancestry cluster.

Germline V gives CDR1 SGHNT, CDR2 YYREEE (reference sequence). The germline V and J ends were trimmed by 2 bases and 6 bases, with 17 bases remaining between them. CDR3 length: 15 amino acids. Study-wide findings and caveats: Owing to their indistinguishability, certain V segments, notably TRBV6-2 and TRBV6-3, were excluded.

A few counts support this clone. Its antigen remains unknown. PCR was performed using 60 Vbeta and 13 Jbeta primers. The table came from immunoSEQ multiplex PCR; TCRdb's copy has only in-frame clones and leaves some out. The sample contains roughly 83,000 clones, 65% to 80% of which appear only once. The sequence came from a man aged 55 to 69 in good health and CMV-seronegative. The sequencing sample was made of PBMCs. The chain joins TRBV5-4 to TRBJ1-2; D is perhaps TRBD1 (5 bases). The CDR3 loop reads CASSFPTGGTDGYTF. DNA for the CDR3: TGTGCCAGCAGCTTCCCCACGGGGGGAACGGATGGCTACACCTTC.